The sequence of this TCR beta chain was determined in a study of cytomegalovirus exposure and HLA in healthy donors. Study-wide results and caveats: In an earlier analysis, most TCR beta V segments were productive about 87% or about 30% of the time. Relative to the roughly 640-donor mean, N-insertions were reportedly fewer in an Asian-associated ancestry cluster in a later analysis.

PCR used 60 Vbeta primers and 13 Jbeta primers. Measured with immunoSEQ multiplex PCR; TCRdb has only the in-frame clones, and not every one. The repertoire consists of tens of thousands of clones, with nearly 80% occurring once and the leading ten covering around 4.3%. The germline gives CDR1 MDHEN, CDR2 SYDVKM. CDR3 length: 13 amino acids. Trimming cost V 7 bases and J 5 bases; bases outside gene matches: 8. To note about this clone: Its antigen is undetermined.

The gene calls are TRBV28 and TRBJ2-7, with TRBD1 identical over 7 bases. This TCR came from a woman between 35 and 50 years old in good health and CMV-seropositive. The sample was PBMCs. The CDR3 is CASTGRGFNEQYF. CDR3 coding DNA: TGTGCCAGCACCGGCAGGGGGTTCAACGAGCAGTACTTC.